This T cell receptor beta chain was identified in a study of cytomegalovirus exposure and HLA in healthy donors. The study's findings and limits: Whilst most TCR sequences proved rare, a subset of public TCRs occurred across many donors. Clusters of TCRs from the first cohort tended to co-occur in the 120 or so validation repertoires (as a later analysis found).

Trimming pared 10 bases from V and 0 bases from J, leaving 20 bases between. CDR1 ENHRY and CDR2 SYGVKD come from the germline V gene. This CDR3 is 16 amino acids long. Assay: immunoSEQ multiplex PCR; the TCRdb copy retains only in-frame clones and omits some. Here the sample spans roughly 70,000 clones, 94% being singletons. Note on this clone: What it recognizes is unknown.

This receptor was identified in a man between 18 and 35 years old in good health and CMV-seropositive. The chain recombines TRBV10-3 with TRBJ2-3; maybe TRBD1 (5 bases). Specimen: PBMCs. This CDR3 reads CANPTDGASSTDTQYF. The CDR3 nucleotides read TGTGCCAACCCGACAGACGGCGCGTCTAGCACAGATACGCAGTATTTT.